This TCR beta chain was found in a study of control samples from healthy donors and cancer patients. Using immunoSEQ multiplex PCR, the repertoire was profiled, and TCRdb retains in-frame clones only, with some absent. The table has tens of thousands of clones, around nine tenths seen once; the top ten hold under 7.5%. The CDR3 has 15 amino acids. Trimming cost V 3 bases and J 2 bases; bases outside gene matches: 3. Looked up from germline, CDR1 is KGHSH and CDR2 is LQKENI. The chain links TRBV18 to TRBJ2-1; 8 nucleotides line up with TRBD1. Sequencing was carried out using blood. The TCR sequence derives from a woman in her fifties or sixties in good health. CDR3 sequence (DNA): TGTGCCAGCTCACCTGAGACAGGGGCCTACAATGAGCAGTTCTTC. It translates to CASSPETGAYNEQFF.